This T cell receptor (beta chain) was identified during a study of persistence of HIV-infected CD4 T cells. About the study: Donors had been on suppressive ART for a median of around 8 years. Study-level findings and limits: Antigen-responding cells were enriched for degenerate expanded CDR3beta sequences.

The CDR3 sequence is 13 residues long. Trimming shortened V by 5 bases and J by 4 bases, and 8 bases separated the two germline ends. Germline lookup yields CDR1 SNHLY and CDR2 FYNNEI. This clone was observed a handful of times. What it binds is not known. This was the immunoSEQ version 4 assay in survey mode. Profiling relied on immunoSEQ multiplex PCR, and the TCRdb table lists in-frame clones only, not all of them. The sample records over 10,000 clones, under 70% being singletons. The stimulus was an HIV-1 Gag 15-mer peptide pool, roughly 1 ug/peptide/mL. Responding CD4+ T cells were sorted by upregulation of both CD40 ligand and CD69. Inclusion required CMV-positive serology and CD4+ counts above 400 cells/uL. A roughly 17-hour stimulation of CD8-depleted PBMCs used anti-CD28/CD49d costimulation, CD40-blocking antibody and enfuvirtide.

The chain combines TRBV2 with TRBJ2-2, with D perhaps being TRBD1 or TRBD2 (5 bases each). The source was CD4+ T cells sorted from PBMCs after approximately 19-hour stimulation, collected from a patient who received antiretroviral therapy. The sequence was collected from an adult man with HIV who was CMV-seropositive. The DNA of the CDR3 is TGTGCCAGCAGTCAGGGACGCACCGGGGAGCTGTTTTTT. It codes for CASSQGRTGELFF.